This passage covers 28 T cell receptor beta chains from one sample sequenced in a study of T cells in Graves' hyperthyroidism and ophthalmopathy. TCR beta CDR3 sequences were amplified from RNA transcripts. Carried out on the TCR CDR3, a first-round RT-PCR used the HTBI primer set. TCRdb re-called the multiplex PCR reads with MiXCR, one entry per CDR3 protein. The table has about 770,000 distinct CDR3 sequences, approximately 18% seen once; the top ten hold approximately 16%. Sequences were obtained from blood. All receptors derive from a woman in her fifties or sixties with Graves' hyperthyroidism that later progressed to Graves' ophthalmopathy.

The chain joins TRBV12-5 to TRBJ2-1; no definite D call. Looked up from germline, CDR1 is LGHNT and CDR2 is FRNRAP. Trimming stripped 6 bases from V and 4 bases from J, with 16 bases between. This CDR3 is 15 amino acids long. This CDR3 reads CASGLPGSRYNEQFF. The CDR3 DNA reads TGTGCTAGTGGGCTACCTGGGTCCCGGTACAATGAGCAGTTCTTC.

This clonotype turned up a few times. V gene TRBV5-4 combines with J gene TRBJ2-5; no definite D call. The V end was cut by 4 bases, the J end by 5 bases, with 15 bases between. Germline V lookup: CDR1 SGHNT, CDR2 YYREEE (reference sequence). The length of the CDR3 is 14 residues. The CDR3 here is CASSPRAQRETQYF. The CDR3 DNA reads as TGTGCCAGCAGCCCCCGGGCCCAGAGGGAGACCCAGTACTTC. The full variable domain, in which reference TRBV5-4 and TRBJ2-5 provide the parts outside the CDR3, is ETGVTQSPTHLIKTRGQQVTLRCSSQSGHNTVSWYQQALGQGPQFIFQYYREEENGRGNFPPRFSGLQFPNYSSELNVNALELDDSALYLCASSPRAQRETQYFGPGTRLLVL.

This clonotype was seen many times. The CDR3 here is CASSLEWGAMETQYF. The CDR3 nucleotides are TGTGCCAGCAGCTTAGAATGGGGGGCGATGGAGACCCAGTACTTC. The J gene is TRBJ2-5, the V gene TRBV7-8; D may correspond to TRBD1 or TRBD2 (6 bases each). The CDR3 sequence is 15 residues long. The V gene's germline CDR1 is SGHVS and CDR2 FQNEAQ. Trimming took 1 base from V and 5 from J, leaving 14 bases between them.

The J gene is TRBJ2-4, the V gene TRBV11-2, with D perhaps assigned TRBD1 or TRBD2 (5 bases each). The CDR3 contains 14 residues. Germline V gene sequence: CDR1 SGHAT, CDR2 FQNNGV. Trimming removed 5 bases from V and 7 bases from J, with 15 bases in between. As DNA, the CDR3 is TGTGCCAGCAGCCCCCGGGACCGAAATAACATTCAGTACTTC. This sequence encodes CASSPRDRNNIQYF.

The genes are TRBV6-1 and TRBJ1-6; weak D call: TRBD1 (5 bases). V lost 5 bases and J lost 7, with 9 bases in between. The CDR3 is made up of 13 amino acids. Germline values: CDR1 MNHNS, CDR2 SASEGT. CDR3 nucleotide sequence: TGTGCCAGCAGTCAGACAGCGAATTCACCCCTCCACTTT. This encodes CASSQTANSPLHF.

This clonotype was detected ten times or more. In DNA form, the CDR3 reads TGTGCCAGCAGTTCGGCCAGGGGATTGGAGCAGTACTTC. This encodes CASSSARGLEQYF. The V gene is TRBV12-3 or TRBV12-4, the J gene TRBJ2-7; perhaps TRBD1 as D (6 bases). The CDR3 is 13 amino acids. The germline V and J ends were trimmed by 4 bases and 7 bases, with 14 bases remaining between them.

The chain recombines TRBV5-1 with TRBJ2-2; D possibly corresponds to TRBD1 (6 bases). V was trimmed by 6 bases and J by 2 bases, leaving 11 bases between them. The germline CDR1 and CDR2 sequences are SGHRS and YFSETQ. This CDR3 has 14 amino acids. The CDR3 bases are TGCGCCAGCATCGAGGGACACAACACCGGGGAGCTGTTTTTT. It encodes CASIEGHNTGELFF.

The J gene is TRBJ2-3, the V gene TRBV20-1; 9 bases line up with TRBD2. This CDR3 is 14 amino acids long. CDR1 is DFQATT, CDR2 SNEGSKA, per germline (reference sequence). V shed 5 bases and J 5 bases; nucleotides not matched to a gene: 8. The CDR3 is CSALAGAPLDTQYF. CDR3 in DNA: TGCAGTGCTTTAGCGGGGGCCCCTCTAGATACGCAGTATTTT.

The V call is TRBV6-9, the J call TRBJ2-1; TRBD2 is a possible D gene (6 bases). CDR3 size: 12 residues. Trimming stripped 8 bases from V and 9 bases from J, with 14 bases between. Germline CDR1 MNHGY, CDR2 SVAAGI. The CDR3 loop is CASWGVAAEQFF. For the CDR3, the DNA is TGTGCCAGCTGGGGGGTAGCAGCTGAGCAGTTCTTC.

The chain recombines TRBV7-2 with TRBJ2-3; perhaps TRBD2 as D (5 bases). The V gene's germline CDR1 is SGHTA and CDR2 FQGNSA. V lost 7 bases to trimming and J lost 7 bases, with 24 bases between them. The CDR3 covers 16 residues. CDR3 loop: CASTHGLGRPLNTQYF. The CDR3 DNA sequence: TGTGCCAGCACCCACGGACTCGGCCGTCCGTTAAATACGCAGTATTTT.

The chain is built from TRBV6-1 and TRBJ2-1; 12 nucleotides align to TRBD2. The V gene's germline CDR1 is MNHNS and CDR2 SASEGT. With V trimmed by 8 bases and J by 6 bases, 20 bases remained unmatched. The CDR3 extends over 19 amino acids. CDR3 DNA sequence: TGTGCCAGCCTATATTATCGGCTAGCGGGGGGGTTAGGTGGCAATGAGCAGTTCTTC. Translation gives CASLYYRLAGGLGGNEQFF.

This clonotype was seen a handful of times. A junction boundary mismatches the germline segment, possibly from a read error. V usage is TRBV3-1 and J usage is TRBJ2-2, with 7 bases that match TRBD1. This CDR3 spans 16 amino acids. Germline V gives CDR1 LGHDT, CDR2 YNNKEL (reference sequence). CDR3 residues: CASSFRRGQNTEELFF. CDR3 DNA: TGTGCCAGCAGCTTTCGCCGGGGACAGAACACCGAGGAGCTGTTTTTT.

This clonotype was detected only a few times. Compared with germline, one end of the junction differs, possibly owing to a read error. The chain carries TRBV6-2 or TRBV6-3 and TRBJ1-2, with a possible D match to TRBD1 (6 bases). The CDR3 spans 17 residues. Germline V lookup: CDR1 MNHEY, CDR2 SVGEGT. The CDR3 nucleotides are TGTGCCAGCAATTACATGTCGACAGGAGGGGGACCGAGCGGCTACACCTTC. It encodes CASNYMSTGGGPSGYTF.

The V call is TRBV9, the J call TRBJ2-1, with D unclear. Germline V gene lookup returns CDR1 SGDLS and CDR2 YYNGEE. CDR3 size: 15 residues. The germline V and J ends were trimmed by 0 bases and 6 bases, with 13 bases remaining between them. The CDR3 nucleotides read TGTGCCAGCAGCGTAGAATTGATGGGATTCAATGAGCAGTTCTTC. It yields the protein CASSVELMGFNEQFF.

In this sample, this clonotype turned up a few times. The rearrangement uses TRBV7-2 and TRBJ2-5, with D perhaps TRBD1 (6 bases). V lost 1 base, J lost 5 bases, and 14 bases lay in between. The germline CDR1 and CDR2 sequences are SGHTA and FQGNSA. The CDR3 covers 15 residues. The CDR3 region is CASSLEQGRVETQYF. CDR3 DNA sequence: TGTGCCAGCAGCTTAGAACAGGGACGGGTTGAGACCCAGTACTTC.

The sample holds many counts of this clonotype. V and J are TRBV3-1 and TRBJ1-1, with TRBD1 matching 8 bases. V lost 4 bases and J lost 4; bases outside the gene matches: 11. The CDR3 totals 16 residues. Germline CDR1 reads LGHDT; CDR2 reads YNNKEL (reference sequence). In DNA form, the CDR3 reads TGTGCCAGCAGCCCATCCTGGACAGGGTGGCGCACTGAAGCTTTCTTT. Translating it yields CASSPSWTGWRTEAFF. Using reference TRBV3-1 and TRBJ1-1 for the parts outside the CDR3, the full variable domain is DTAVSQTPKYLVTQMGNDKSIKCEQNLGHDTMYWYKQDSKKFLKIMFSYNNKELIINETVPNRFSPKSPDKAHLNLHINSLELGDSAVYFCASSPSWTGWRTEAFFGQGTRLTVV.

The gene calls are TRBV6-5 and TRBJ2-5; D tentatively fits TRBD1 or TRBD2 (5 bases each). The CDR3 contains 23 residues. V lost 0 bases to trimming and J lost 4 bases, with 36 bases between them. The germline V gene encodes CDR1 MNHEY and CDR2 SVGAGI. The CDR3 protein is CASSYSIVRPGTHRGRGRETQYF. In DNA form, the CDR3 reads TGTGCCAGCAGTTACTCGATTGTTCGCCCGGGGACCCACCGGGGTAGAGGGAGAGAGACCCAGTACTTC.

This clonotype occurred many times. The J gene is TRBJ1-4, the V gene TRBV20-1; the D gene is possibly TRBD1 (5 bases). Germline values: CDR1 DFQATT, CDR2 SNEGSKA (reference sequence). CDR3 length: 13 residues. V dropped 5 bases and J dropped 6 bases, with 13 bases sitting between them. CDR3 residues: CSAWDGGYEKLFF. The CDR3 DNA reads as TGCAGTGCTTGGGACGGCGGCTATGAAAAACTGTTTTTT.

This clonotype was observed many times. The CDR3 coding sequence is TGTGCCTGGAGTGTTACGGTGGACTACGAGCAGTACTTC. It is translated as CAWSVTVDYEQYF. J is TRBJ2-7 and V is TRBV30; D is unresolved. Germline V gene data show CDR1 as GTSNPN and CDR2 as SVGIG (reference sequence). Trimming cost V 0 bases and J 3 bases, with 9 bases left between them. The CDR3 runs to 13 residues.

This clonotype was recorded many times. V and J are TRBV12-3 or TRBV12-4 and TRBJ2-7; perhaps TRBD2 as D (6 bases). The CDR3 is made up of 13 amino acids. V lost 7 bases and J lost 4, with 14 bases in between. The CDR3: CASMEGIKYEQYF. The CDR3 coding sequence is TGTGCCAGCATGGAGGGAATTAAATACGAGCAGTACTTC.

This clonotype was seen repeatedly, ten times or more. This sequence joins TRBV19 and TRBJ1-1; unclear D gene. The CDR3 sequence is 13 residues long. V lost 2 bases, J lost 5 bases, and 9 bases lay in between. Germline CDR1 LNHDA, CDR2 SQIVND (reference sequence). The CDR3 loop reads CASSIKVRTEAFF. The CDR3 DNA follows: TGTGCCAGTAGTATAAAGGTGAGGACTGAAGCTTTCTTT.

This clonotype was counted many times. V is TRBV20-1 and J is TRBJ1-1, with TRBD1 matching 7 bases. J lost 4 bases, V lost 5 bases, and 7 bases had no gene match. From germline, CDR1 is DFQATT and CDR2 SNEGSKA (reference sequence). The CDR3 consists of 13 residues. CDR3 in DNA: TGCAGTGCTGACACAGGGGCCGGCACTGAAGCTTTCTTT. It specifies CSADTGAGTEAFF.

This clonotype was picked up many times. The CDR3 DNA reads as TGTGCCAGCAGCCGTGCAGCCGGGACAGGGAATAACTATGGCTACACCTTC. Encoded protein: CASSRAAGTGNNYGYTF. The gene calls are TRBV3-1 and TRBJ1-2; 9 nucleotides align to TRBD1. Trimming removed 4 bases from V and 1 base from J; junction bases left unmatched: 10. CDR3 length: 17 amino acids. The germline gives CDR1 LGHDT, CDR2 YNNKEL (reference sequence).

This clonotype was observed at least ten times. This rearrangement joins TRBV12-3 or TRBV12-4 to TRBJ2-5; 9 bases agree with TRBD1. The CDR3 has 15 residues. Germline trimming cut 6 bases from V and 0 bases from J; bases unmatched to any gene: 5. The CDR3 bases are TGTGCCAGCAGGACCGGGACAGGGTACCAAGAGACCCAGTACTTC. Residues: CASRTGTGYQETQYF.

This clonotype has ten or more counts. The CDR3, as DNA: TGTGCCAGCAGCCTGGGACAGGACACAGATACGCAGTATTTT. This translates into CASSLGQDTDTQYF. The chain recombines TRBV27 with TRBJ2-3; 8 bases agree with TRBD1. Germline V gene sequence: CDR1 MNHEY, CDR2 SMNVEV (reference sequence). The CDR3 is made up of 14 amino acids. The V gene end was trimmed by 6 bases and the J gene end by 2 bases; junction bases not matched to a gene: 4.

Written as DNA, the CDR3 is TGCAGTGCTAGAATTAGCTCTGGAAACACCATATATTTT. Encoded protein: CSARISSGNTIYF. J is TRBJ1-3 and V is TRBV20-1; no reliable D call. Per germline, CDR1 DFQATT and CDR2 SNEGSKA (reference sequence). There are 13 residues in the CDR3. The V end lost 2 bases, the J end lost 0 bases, and 5 bases lay between the germline ends.

This rearrangement joins TRBV12-3 or TRBV12-4 to TRBJ1-3; 7 bases are shared with TRBD1. The CDR3 covers 14 residues. V was clipped by 3 bases and J by 4 bases; unmatched bases: 3. CDR3 sequence (DNA): TGTGCCAGCAGTTTGCTGGACAGGGGAAACACCATATATTTT. Amino acids: CASSLLDRGNTIYF.

This clonotype turned up a few times. V usage is TRBV3-1 and J usage is TRBJ1-1; the D is unclear. CDR3 length equals 12 residues. Trimming took 0 bases from V and 11 from J, leaving 10 bases between them. Germline V gene sequence: CDR1 LGHDT, CDR2 YNNKEL (reference sequence). CDR3 nucleotide sequence: TGTGCCAGCAGCCAAGACAGGACTGTGGCTTTCTTT. Amino acid sequence: CASSQDRTVAFF.